This T cell receptor (beta chain) was sequenced during a study of T cells in Graves' hyperthyroidism and ophthalmopathy. Overall study context: Peripheral blood was collected at initial diagnosis, before any treatment.

TCR beta CDR3 regions were amplified from RNA transcripts. The HTBI primer set served for first-round RT-PCR of the TCR CDR3. MiXCR, run by TCRdb on the multiplex PCR reads, gives a single entry per CDR3 protein. The sample comprises around 700,000 distinct CDR3 sequences, 35% of which are singletons, and roughly 30% rests with the top ten. This clonotype was counted only a few times. Its antigen is not identified. Study findings and constraints: Blood also held most thyroid clonotypes expanded beyond 0.001.

Absence of ophthalmopathy progression within 18 months defined stable Graves' hyperthyroidism. Clinicians diagnosed patients from clinical symptoms, serum thyroxine and TRAb, thyroid ultrasound and orbital computed tomography. Germline loops: CDR1 SGHVS, CDR2 FQNEAQ. V was clipped by 8 bases and J by 0 bases; unmatched bases: 7. The CDR3 sequence is 14 residues long. Sequenced: blood. This chain uses TRBV7-8 with TRBJ2-7; 7 bases fit TRBD2. This clonotype was obtained from a woman aged 40-49 years with Graves' hyperthyroidism. Written as DNA, the CDR3 is TGTGCCAGCTTGCCTAGCGGTGTCTCCTACGAGCAGTACTTC. Its translation: CASLPSGVSYEQYF.